Detailed here is one T cell receptor beta chain. The clone's antigen remains unknown. Within one base of it there is no much larger clone, and no base qualities were kept. Unmatched junction bases come to 3, with V trimmed by 4 bases and J by 3 bases. CDR1 and CDR2, looked up from the germline V gene (reference sequence), are LNHDA and SQIVND. The CDR3, from cysteine to phenylalanine, totals 13 residues. CDR3 DNA is the only sequence kept; it has 39 bases, read in frame from the first base. This entry is derived from a study of PD-1 blockade in classical Hodgkin lymphoma (dated by TCRdb to about 2020). For context, the study as a whole: Nivolumab dosing was 3 mg/kg intravenously every 2 weeks, continuing until either disease progression or unacceptable toxicity. A peripheral blood immune signature of response to PD-1 blockade in classical Hodgkin lymphoma was defined using TCR beta sequencing and CyTOF. Here is what the overall study found, with its caveats: Baseline diversity similar to that of newly diagnosed patients was observed in trial patients achieving complete response, whereas significantly lower diversity was observed in partial responders and progressors. Baseline TCR diversity was reported to be lower in newly diagnosed patients than in healthy donors, and even lower in relapsed/refractory patients. Lower diversity was observed in patients in whom nivolumab was started less than 1 year after ASCT, and these patients were excluded from later analyses so that confounding by immune reconstitution would be avoided. By C4D1, a significant rise was seen in CD4+ TCR diversity but not in CD8+ TCR diversity (p=0.0027 vs p=0.16), and the rise was most apparent among complete responders (p=0.02). The study covered only a single clinical trial cohort, and the causes of the repertoire differences, possibly disease activity or prior therapy, were still not defined.

The Qiagen DNeasy kit was used to extract genomic DNA both from unsorted PBMCs and from the negatively selected CD4+ and CD8+ fractions. Amplification of TCR beta CDR3 regions was done by immunoSEQ multiplex PCR with primers that anneal to V and J segments. A synthetic immune receptor repertoire was used to minimize amplification bias, and remaining bias was computationally removed after sequencing. Under the source paper's analysis protocol: Custom Python scripts were used to quantify repertoire diversity as the Shannon entropy index. Unsorted, CD4+ and CD8+ repertoires were examined separately, except in combined analyses, for which CD4+ and CD8+ sequences were merged in silico. Clonal expansion was defined as a frequency increase of at least 2-fold after treatment compared with C1D1, and clones undetected at baseline were assigned a pseudocount of 0.5. Clones with 0 or 1 copy at C1D1 were defined as singleton clones, while clones with 2 or more copies were defined as non-singleton clones. Clones expanded in unsorted samples were labelled as CD4+, CD8+ or unknown by matching protein sequences in sorted samples from the same patient. Wilcoxon tests were applied to paired samples to test diversity changes from C1D1 to C4D1. In TCRdb, the immuneACCESS table is reduced to in-frame sequences with V and J assigned. These tables do not hold every clone; where another copy was compared, an unresolved V gene accounts for under half, and the others remain unexplained. That table gives V, J and clone size, and the DNA gave D and trimming. Within this sample are around 57,000 clones, with around nine tenths of them counted one time only. 6.5% to 8% of the sample goes to the ten largest clones.

The sample's time point label is to be understood as: cycle 4 day 1 (C4D1), after less than 7 weeks of nivolumab. All trial patients had relapsed after autologous stem cell transplantation, with cohorts A, B and C differing in prior brentuximab vedotin exposure. The trial cohort included around 56 patients with relapsed/refractory classical Hodgkin lymphoma, and each patient had a best overall response of complete response, partial response or progressive disease. Trial patients were treated with single-agent nivolumab in the multi-cohort phase II CheckMate 205 trial. An independent review committee assessed best overall response by applying the 2007 International Working Group response criteria. Trial PBMCs were collected just before the start of nivolumab (C1D1) and during therapy at cycle 2 day 1 and cycle 4 day 1. Peripheral blood was collected in 8 mL Vacutainer Cell Preparation Tubes, from which PBMCs were isolated by centrifugation and then cryopreserved.

This receptor was taken from a human donor with classical Hodgkin lymphoma. The chain was built from TRBV19 and TRBJ2-7; TRBD1 aligns with 7 central bases. Sample: peripheral blood mononuclear cells (PBMCs), taken before the fourth cycle of nivolumab. The nucleotide sequence reads as follows: TGTGCCAGTAGTAAGGGACAGTACTACGAGCAGTACTTC. The translation is CASSKGQYYEQYF. When the CDR3 is completed using the reference TRBV19 and TRBJ2-7 genes on either side, the full variable domain is DGGITQSPKYLFRKEGQNVTLSCEQNLNHDAMYWYRQDPGQGLRLIYYSQIVNDFQKGDIAEGYSVSREKKESFPLTVTSAQKNPTAFYLCASSKGQYYEQYFGPGTRLTVT.